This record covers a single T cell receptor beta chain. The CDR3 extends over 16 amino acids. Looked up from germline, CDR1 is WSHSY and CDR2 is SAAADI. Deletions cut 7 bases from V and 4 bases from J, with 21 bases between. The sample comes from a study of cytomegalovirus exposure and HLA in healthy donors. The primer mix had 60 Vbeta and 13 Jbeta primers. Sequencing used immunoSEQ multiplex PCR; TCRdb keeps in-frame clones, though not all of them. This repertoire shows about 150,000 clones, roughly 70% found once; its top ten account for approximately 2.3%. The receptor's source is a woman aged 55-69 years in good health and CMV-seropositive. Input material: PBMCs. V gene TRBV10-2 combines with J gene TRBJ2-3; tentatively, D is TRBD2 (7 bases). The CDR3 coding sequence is TGCGCCAGCACCGAGGGGGGCGGGAGCGGTGCAGATACGCAGTATTTT. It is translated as CASTEGGGSGADTQYF.